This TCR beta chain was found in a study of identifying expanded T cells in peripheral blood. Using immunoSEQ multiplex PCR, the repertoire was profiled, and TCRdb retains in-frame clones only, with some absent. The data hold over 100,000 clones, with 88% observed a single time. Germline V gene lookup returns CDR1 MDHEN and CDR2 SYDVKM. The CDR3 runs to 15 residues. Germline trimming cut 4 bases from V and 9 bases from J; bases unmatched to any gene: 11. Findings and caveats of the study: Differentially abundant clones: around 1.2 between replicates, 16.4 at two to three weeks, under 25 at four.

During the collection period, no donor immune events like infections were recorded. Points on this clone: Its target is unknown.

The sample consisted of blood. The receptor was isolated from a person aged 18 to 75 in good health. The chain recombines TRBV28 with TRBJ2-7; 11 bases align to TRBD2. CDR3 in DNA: TGTGCCAGCAGTTCGGGACTAGCGGAGCCGTCGCCGCAGTACTTC. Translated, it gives CASSSGLAEPSPQYF. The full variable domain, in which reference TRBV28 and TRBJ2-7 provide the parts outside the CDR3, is DVKVTQSSRYLVKRTGEKVFLECVQDMDHENMFWYRQDPGLGLRLIYFSYDVKMKEKGDIPEGYSVSREKKERFSLILESASTNQTSMYLCASSSGLAEPSPQYFGPGTRLTVT.